The T cell receptor beta chain described here comes from a study of blood T cell repertoires in COVID-19. Study-wide context: The United States, Italy and Spain supplied acute and convalescent COVID-19 samples. PBMCs, B-cell-depleted T cells, or T cells provided the cDNA or gDNA that made up the material.

Original processing notes: Reference gene primer amplification gave nucleated cell count estimates. Here immunoSEQ multiplex PCR was the method, and the copy in TCRdb shows in-frame clones only, minus some. The DNA was the basis for D and trimming; V, J and clone size are from that table. The sample contains fewer than 250,000 clones, roughly nine tenths of which appear only once. The CDR3 length is 17 residues. The junction had 11 bases not matched to a gene; V was cut back by 0 bases and J by 6 bases. Germline V gene sequence: CDR1 SGHTS, CDR2 YDEGEE. The clonotype comes from a man aged 25-45 years with acute or convalescent COVID-19. The chain uses TRBV5-8 and TRBJ1-5, with 8 bases matching TRBD1. The specimen sequenced was peripheral blood. The DNA of the CDR3 is TGTGCCAGCAGCTTGGAGCAGGGGGCAGGGTCGGGTCAGCCCCAGCATTTT. Protein product: CASSLEQGAGSGQPQHF.